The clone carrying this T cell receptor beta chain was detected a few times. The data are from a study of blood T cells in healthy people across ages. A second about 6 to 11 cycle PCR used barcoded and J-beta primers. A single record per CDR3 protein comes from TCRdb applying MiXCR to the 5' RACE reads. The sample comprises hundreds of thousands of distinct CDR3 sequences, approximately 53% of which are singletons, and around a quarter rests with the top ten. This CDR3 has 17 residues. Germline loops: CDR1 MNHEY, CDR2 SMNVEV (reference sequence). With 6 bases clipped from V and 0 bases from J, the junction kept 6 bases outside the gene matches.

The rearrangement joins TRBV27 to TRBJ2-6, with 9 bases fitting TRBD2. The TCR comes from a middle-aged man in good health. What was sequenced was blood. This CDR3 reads CASRTQREASGANVLTF. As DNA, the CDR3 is TGTGCCAGCAGAACCCAGCGGGAGGCCTCTGGGGCCAACGTCCTGACTTTC.